This T cell receptor beta chain derives from a study of blood T cell repertoires in COVID-19 (dated by TCRdb to 2019 to 2021). General notes on the study: Collaborator samples came from the United States, Italy and Spain and covered acute and convalescent phases of COVID-19. The material from the prospective study consisted of cDNA or gDNA derived from T cells, B-cell-depleted T cells, or PBMCs. Deeply sampled blood TCRbeta repertoires from subjects exposed to, actively infected with, or recovered from COVID-19 were included in the dataset. The repertoires were released in a freely available public database intended as a resource for research on the immune response to SARS-CoV-2. The samples were drawn from the first 160 participants of the ongoing ImmuneRACE study and from under 1,500 subjects provided by 6 global collaborators. The sample metadata nearly always contained a de-identified subject ID, COVID-19 status, age in years and sex. Where available, HLA class I and class II types were taken from metadata supplied by the sample provider and were not determined by assay-based typing. What the work shows at the level of the full study, not this receptor alone: The amount of clinical and demographic metadata varied by source and participant and was provided uncurated.

TCRbeta CDR3 regions were amplified from genomic DNA by means of the immunoSEQ Assay, a bias-controlled multiplex PCR. The original methods were these. The number of nucleated cells in each sample was estimated from the amplification of reference gene primers within the assay. Sequence reads were collapsed and filtered to measure the absolute abundance of every unique TCRbeta CDR3 rearrangement. For each sample, productive Simpson clonality was calculated as the square root of Simpson's diversity index over productive rearrangements. The table comes from immuneACCESS by way of TCRdb, which keeps in-frame sequences with V and J called. Part of the clones is missing from these tables; in studies checked, under half for an unresolved V gene and the rest for unknown reasons. Clone size and V and J calls were adopted from that table, with D and trimming inferred from the DNA. This sample is represented by 380,000 or so clones; about 86% of them were singletons. The biggest ten clones account for just over 7% of the sample.

One collaborating source in Seattle enrolled patients during active infection and followed them longitudinally through the course of disease. Whole blood was collected in K2EDTA tubes by collaborating institutions according to the institutions' own protocols. For TCRbeta analysis, collaborators shipped samples in one of three forms: frozen whole blood, isolated PBMCs, or DNA extracted from either of those sample types. V and J are truncated by 4 bases and 0 bases respectively, leaving an intervening sequence of 8 bases. The germline V gene gives CDR1 as SGHTA and CDR2 as FQGTGA. The CDR3 starts with the cysteine, ends with the phenylalanine, and has 14 residues. Of the read, only the CDR3 DNA is kept; its 42 bases are in frame from base 1. A word on this clone: No antigen is known for it. No base qualities exist here, and no much larger clone lies one base off it.

In this chain, TRBV7-3 is recombined with TRBJ2-3; the D gene cannot be named for sure. Sequencing was performed on peripheral blood. This clonotype was sampled from a woman between 55 and 75 years old with COVID-19, enrolled during active disease. Here is the DNA: TGTGCCAGCAGCTCGTACCAGAGCACAGATACGCAGTATTTT. The encoded protein is CASSSYQSTDTQYF. With the rest looked up from the reference TRBV7-3 and TRBJ2-3 genes rather than sequenced, the full variable domain is GAGVSQTPSNKVTEKGKYVELRCDPISGHTALYWYRQSLGQGPEFLIYFQGTGAADDSGLPNDRFFAVRPEGSVSTLKIQRTERGDSAVYLCASSSYQSTDTQYFGPGTRLTVL.